What follows are 20 T cell receptor beta chains derived from one specimen sequenced in a study of long-term antiretroviral therapy in people with HIV. The immunoSEQ assay was v3.0, run at survey level. Only in-frame clones appear in the TCRdb table, and some are missing; sequencing was by immunoSEQ multiplex PCR. The repertoire holds tens of thousands of clones, with roughly 96% as singletons. The sample here was unsorted PBMCs, taken 3.7 years after starting antiretroviral therapy. The receptors stem from a woman in her 50s with HIV.

The chain combines TRBV7-9 with TRBJ2-7, with D tentatively TRBD2 (6 bases). This CDR3 has 15 residues. Trimming shortened V by 2 bases and J by 5 bases, and 16 bases separated the two germline ends. Looked up from germline, CDR1 is SEHNR and CDR2 is FQNEAQ (reference sequence). CDR3 in DNA: TGTGCCAGCAGCTTATCGGGGGAGGACACGAACGAGCAGTACTTC. Amino acids: CASSLSGEDTNEQYF. Full variable domain (outside the CDR3, taken from reference TRBV7-9 and TRBJ2-7): DTGVSQNPRHKITKRGQNVTFRCDPISEHNRLYWYRQTLGQGPEFLTYFQNEAQLEKSRLLSDRFSAERPKGSFSTLEIQRTEQGDSAMYLCASSLSGEDTNEQYFGPGTRLTVT.

The chain carries TRBV7-2 and TRBJ2-5; D might be TRBD1 (6 bases). Per the germline V gene, CDR1 is SGHTA and CDR2 is FQGNSA. The CDR3 is made up of 16 amino acids. V was trimmed by 5 bases and J by 5 bases, leaving 21 bases between them. CDR3 sequence reads: CASSAQGRGVGETQYF. CDR3 sequence (DNA): TGTGCCAGCAGCGCACAGGGTAGGGGAGTTGGGGAGACCCAGTACTTC.

The rearrangement links TRBV5-8 to TRBJ1-1; D is unresolved. CDR1 and CDR2 from the germline V gene are SGHTS and YDEGEE. The V end lost 1 base, the J end lost 10 bases, and 11 bases lay between the germline ends. The CDR3 consists of 12 residues. The CDR3 loop reads CASSLPGLGAFF. The CDR3 coding sequence is TGTGCCAGCAGCTTGCCGGGTCTTGGAGCTTTCTTT.

The chain joins TRBV7-3 to TRBJ1-2; no clear D gene. CDR3 size: 14 residues. Per germline, CDR1 SGHTA and CDR2 FQGTGA. With 4 bases removed from V and 4 bases from J, the gap between germline ends came to 13 bases. CDR3 sequence reads: CASSSDGMGYGYTF. The CDR3 nucleotides read TGTGCCAGCAGCTCGGACGGTATGGGCTATGGCTACACCTTC.

This clone was counted a few times. The rearrangement links TRBV19 to TRBJ1-2; 9 positions match TRBD1. This CDR3 comprises 14 residues. J lost 2 bases, V lost 6 bases, and 4 bases had no gene match. Looked up from germline, CDR1 is LNHDA and CDR2 is SQIVND (reference sequence). The CDR3 DNA reads as TGTGCCAGTAGCTGGGGGACAGGGAACTATGGCTACACCTTC. It yields the protein CASSWGTGNYGYTF.

This clone was seen just once. The V gene is TRBV6-5, the J gene TRBJ1-2; TRBD1 is a possible D gene (6 bases). CDR3 length: 13 amino acids. The germline V and J ends were trimmed by 8 bases and 3 bases, with 13 bases remaining between them. Germline V gene lookup returns CDR1 MNHEY and CDR2 SVGAGI. The CDR3 nucleotides read TGTGCCAGCCGTATAGGGGGTGACTATGGCTACACCTTC. It codes for CASRIGGDYGYTF.

The V gene is TRBV14, the J gene TRBJ1-2; D remains ambiguous. Trimming removed 1 base at V and 4 bases at J, with 10 bases between. This CDR3 spans 14 amino acids. The germline V gene has CDR1 SGHDN and CDR2 FVKESK. The CDR3 region is CASSQVGLTYGYTF. The CDR3, as DNA: TGTGCCAGCAGCCAAGTAGGACTGACCTATGGCTACACCTTC.

The chain recombines TRBV4-2 with TRBJ1-3; 9 bases are shared with TRBD1. The junction had 3 bases not matched to a gene; V was cut back by 3 bases and J by 0 bases. The CDR3 is made up of 16 amino acids. Germline loops: CDR1 LGHNA, CDR2 YNFKEQ. The CDR3 DNA reads as TGTGCCAGCAGCCACGCACAGGGGGCCTCTGGAAACACCATATATTTT. This translates into CASSHAQGASGNTIYF.

The chain recombines TRBV2 with TRBJ1-1; D unresolved. CDR3 length equals 13 residues. Germline values: CDR1 SNHLY, CDR2 FYNNEI. Trimming cost V 3 bases and J 3 bases, with 8 bases left between them. The DNA of the CDR3 is TGTGCCAGCAGTGACAGACCTGACACTGAAGCTTTCTTT. Translated: CASSDRPDTEAFF.

The V and J genes are TRBV11-2 and TRBJ2-7; 15 nucleotides line up with TRBD2. This CDR3 comprises 16 residues. CDR1 is SGHAT and CDR2 is FQNNGV in the germline V gene. After removal of 0 bases from V and 6 bases from J, the junction contained 3 bases not matched to a gene. The CDR3 DNA follows: TGTGCCAGCAGCTTAGACCTGGGACTAGCGGGGGGCGAGCAGTACTTC. Translation: CASSLDLGLAGGEQYF.

The rearrangement uses TRBV11-2 and TRBJ2-7; TRBD1 agrees at 8 bases. This CDR3 is 15 amino acids long. The germline V gene has CDR1 SGHAT and CDR2 FQNNGV. The J segment lost 6 bases and the V segment lost 4 bases, leaving 11 bases of the junction unmatched. CDR3 sequence reads: CASSSNRGTRGEQYF. The DNA of the CDR3 is TGTGCCAGCAGCTCAAACAGGGGGACAAGGGGCGAGCAGTACTTC.

V is TRBV27 and J is TRBJ2-5; D is unresolved. Germline V CDR1 and CDR2: MNHEY, SMNVEV (reference sequence). V lost 5 bases to trimming and J lost 5 bases, with 12 bases between them. This CDR3 has 13 residues. The CDR3 region has the DNA TGTGCCAGCAGTGTCCACTCCATGGAGACCCAGTACTTC. It yields the protein CASSVHSMETQYF.

This chain links TRBV14 with TRBJ2-5; D might be TRBD1 or TRBD2, each matching 5 bases. The CDR3 covers 14 residues. The germline gives CDR1 SGHDN, CDR2 FVKESK. The germline V and J ends were trimmed by 1 base and 7 bases, with 13 bases remaining between them. CDR3 sequence reads: CASSQGLGGWTQYF. Written as DNA, the CDR3 is TGTGCCAGCAGCCAAGGTCTTGGGGGATGGACCCAGTACTTC.

The chain uses TRBV7-2 and TRBJ1-2; 7 nucleotides agree with TRBD1. V lost 5 bases, J lost 6 bases, and 18 bases stayed unmatched. The CDR3 is 17 residues long. Germline-derived CDR1 and CDR2 are SGHTA and FQGNSA. The CDR3 protein is CASSNNRDRRPPDGYTF. The CDR3, as DNA: TGTGCCAGCAGCAACAACCGGGACAGAAGACCGCCAGATGGCTACACCTTC.

The rearrangement joins TRBV27 to TRBJ1-4; D may be TRBD1 (6 bases). Trimming took off 6 bases at V and 4 bases at J, with 15 bases between the two ends. The germline gives CDR1 MNHEY, CDR2 SMNVEV (reference sequence). CDR3 length: 15 residues. The CDR3 DNA reads TGTGCCAGCAGCCCCAGGGGTTTGAGTAATGAAAAACTGTTTTTT. This translates into CASSPRGLSNEKLFF.

The genes are TRBV7-2 and TRBJ2-1; 9 bases align to TRBD2. CDR1 is SGHTA and CDR2 is FQGNSA in the germline V gene. The J segment lost 4 bases and the V segment lost 1 base, leaving 2 bases of the junction unmatched. This CDR3 is 15 amino acids long. The CDR3 sequence is CASSLGGGAYNEQFF. The CDR3 DNA follows: TGTGCCAGCAGCTTAGGCGGGGGGGCTTACAATGAGCAGTTCTTC.

The chain combines TRBV5-4 with TRBJ2-1; the D gene is possibly TRBD2 (6 bases). The CDR3 has 16 amino acids. Germline V gene sequence: CDR1 SGHNT, CDR2 YYREEE (reference sequence). Between the trimmed V and J ends, which lost 1 base and 8 bases, there was a span of 19 bases. The CDR3 sequence is CASSLRQGGFLHEQFF. CDR3 nucleotide sequence: TGTGCCAGCAGCTTGCGGCAGGGAGGATTTCTACATGAGCAGTTCTTC.

This chain uses TRBV6-5 with TRBJ1-1; D ambiguous. The CDR3 extends over 13 amino acids. CDR1 and CDR2 from the germline V gene are MNHEY and SVGAGI. The V gene lost 6 bases and the J gene lost 4 bases, with 12 bases spanning the gap. CDR3 sequence (DNA): TGTGCCAGCAGAGACGGAACGGGCACTGAAGCTTTCTTT. This encodes CASRDGTGTEAFF.

This sequence joins TRBV27 and TRBJ2-7; D tentatively reads TRBD1 or TRBD2 (5 bases each). Trimming pared 3 bases from V and 2 bases from J, leaving 11 bases between. From germline, CDR1 is MNHEY and CDR2 SMNVEV (reference sequence). CDR3 length equals 14 residues. In nucleotides, the CDR3 is TGTGCCAGCAGTTTCGTGGGGACCACCTACGAGCAGTACTTC. It translates to CASSFVGTTYEQYF.

This clone was counted between two and nine times. The V call is TRBV9, the J call TRBJ2-7; the match to TRBD1 covers 10 bases. Germline V gives CDR1 SGDLS, CDR2 YYNGEE. This CDR3 is 15 amino acids long. J lost 7 bases, V lost 0 bases, and 7 bases had no gene match. CDR3 protein: CASSVADRGVGEQYF. In DNA, the CDR3 is TGTGCCAGCAGCGTAGCGGACAGGGGGGTTGGGGAGCAGTACTTC.